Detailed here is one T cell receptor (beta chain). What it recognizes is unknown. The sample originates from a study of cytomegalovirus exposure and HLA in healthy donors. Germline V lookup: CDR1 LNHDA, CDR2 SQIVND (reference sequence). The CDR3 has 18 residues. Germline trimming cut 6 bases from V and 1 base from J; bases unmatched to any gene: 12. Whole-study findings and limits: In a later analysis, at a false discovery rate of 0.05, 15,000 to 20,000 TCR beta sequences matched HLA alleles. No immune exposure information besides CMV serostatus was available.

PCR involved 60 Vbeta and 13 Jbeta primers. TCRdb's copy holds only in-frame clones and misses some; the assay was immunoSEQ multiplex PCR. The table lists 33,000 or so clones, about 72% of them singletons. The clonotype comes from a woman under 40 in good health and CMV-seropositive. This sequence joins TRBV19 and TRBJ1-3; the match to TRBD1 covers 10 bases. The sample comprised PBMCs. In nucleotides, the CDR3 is TGTGCCAGTAGGAACGGGGGACAGGGGCCATTATCTGGAAACACCATATATTTT. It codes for CASRNGGQGPLSGNTIYF. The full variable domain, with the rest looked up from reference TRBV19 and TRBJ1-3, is DGGITQSPKYLFRKEGQNVTLSCEQNLNHDAMYWYRQDPGQGLRLIYYSQIVNDFQKGDIAEGYSVSREKKESFPLTVTSAQKNPTAFYLCASRNGGQGPLSGNTIYFGEGSWLTVV.